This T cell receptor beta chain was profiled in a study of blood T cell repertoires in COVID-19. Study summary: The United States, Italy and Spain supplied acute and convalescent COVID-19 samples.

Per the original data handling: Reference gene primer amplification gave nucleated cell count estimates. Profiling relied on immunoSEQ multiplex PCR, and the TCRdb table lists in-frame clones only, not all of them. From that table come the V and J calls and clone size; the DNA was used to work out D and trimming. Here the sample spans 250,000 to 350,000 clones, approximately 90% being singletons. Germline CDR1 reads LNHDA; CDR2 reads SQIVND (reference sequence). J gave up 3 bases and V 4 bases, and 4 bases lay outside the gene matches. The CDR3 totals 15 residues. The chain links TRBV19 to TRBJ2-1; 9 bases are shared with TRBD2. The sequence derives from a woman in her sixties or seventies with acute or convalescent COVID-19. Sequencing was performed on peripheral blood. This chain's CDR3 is CASSKTSGNYNEQFF. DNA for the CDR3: TGTGCCAGTAGTAAGACTAGCGGAAACTACAATGAGCAGTTCTTC.